One and the same sample provided the 17 T cell receptor beta chains below, sequenced in a study of T cell responses to AZD1222 COVID-19 vaccine. The data were produced by immunoSEQ multiplex PCR, yet TCRdb's version contains in-frame clones alone and is incomplete. The table has fewer than 120,000 clones, around 92% seen once. The sample was peripheral blood, taken on day 0 of AZD1222 vaccination. Every receptor here comes from an adult in good health.

The J gene is TRBJ1-2, the V gene TRBV5-4; 10 nucleotides agree with TRBD1. V gave up 2 bases and J gave up 8 bases; unmatched junction bases: 9. The CDR3 consists of 15 residues. Germline V lookup: CDR1 SGHNT, CDR2 YYREEE (reference sequence). This chain's CDR3 is CASSFKTGGPRGYTF. Written as DNA, the CDR3 is TGTGCCAGCAGCTTCAAGACAGGGGGCCCTCGGGGCTACACCTTC. Looking up the rest from reference TRBV5-4 and TRBJ1-2 gives the full variable domain: ETGVTQSPTHLIKTRGQQVTLRCSSQSGHNTVSWYQQALGQGPQFIFQYYREEENGRGNFPPRFSGLQFPNYSSELNVNALELDDSALYLCASSFKTGGPRGYTFGSGTRLTVV.

This chain joins TRBV7-9 and TRBJ2-1; D remains unclear. The V gene's germline CDR1 is SEHNR and CDR2 FQNEAQ (reference sequence). The CDR3 totals 15 residues. V was shortened by 4 bases and J by 4 bases, with 14 bases between the two germline ends. CDR3 nucleotides: TGTGCCAGCAGCTCTAAGGTTATGCCTTACAATGAGCAGTTCTTC. Residues: CASSSKVMPYNEQFF. Variable domain in full (rest from reference TRBV7-9 and TRBJ2-1): DTGVSQNPRHKITKRGQNVTFRCDPISEHNRLYWYRQTLGQGPEFLTYFQNEAQLEKSRLLSDRFSAERPKGSFSTLEIQRTEQGDSAMYLCASSSKVMPYNEQFFGPGTRLTVL.

The V gene is TRBV2, the J gene TRBJ1-2; 10 nucleotides agree with TRBD1. The germline CDR1 and CDR2 sequences are SNHLY and FYNNEI. J gave up 5 bases and V 1 base, and 1 base lay outside the gene matches. The CDR3 runs to 14 residues. CDR3 in DNA: TGTGCCAGCAGTGAAGGACAGGGGGCGTATGGCTACACCTTC. It codes for CASSEGQGAYGYTF.

In DNA, the CDR3 is TGTGCCAGCACCCGGGAGGGTAGCTCCTACAATGAGCAGTTCTTC. This codes for CASTREGSSYNEQFF. J is TRBJ2-1 and V is TRBV6-5, with TRBD2 matching over 8 bases. Germline lookup yields CDR1 MNHEY and CDR2 SVGAGI. The CDR3 has 15 amino acids. V lost 7 bases, J lost 0 bases, and 5 bases stayed unmatched.

This clone was observed a single time. The chain has TRBV18 and TRBJ2-7; 8 positions match TRBD1. Germline values: CDR1 KGHSH, CDR2 LQKENI. V was pared by 2 bases and J by 6 bases, with 9 bases of the junction left unmatched. The CDR3 loop spans 15 amino acids. As DNA, the CDR3 is TGTGCCAGCTCACCAATTGGACAGGGTTCAAGCGAGCAGTACTTC. Its translation: CASSPIGQGSSEQYF.

The genes are TRBV27 and TRBJ1-5; D may be TRBD1 (6 bases). The CDR3 has 14 amino acids. Trimming shortened V by 8 bases and J by 4 bases, and 15 bases separated the two germline ends. The germline CDR1 and CDR2 sequences are MNHEY and SMNVEV (reference sequence). The CDR3 region is CASGGDTLNQPQHF. Written as DNA, the CDR3 is TGTGCCAGCGGAGGGGACACCCTAAATCAGCCCCAGCATTTT.

The chain uses TRBV7-8 and TRBJ1-6; D might be TRBD1 (5 bases). The CDR3 totals 17 residues. The germline gives CDR1 SGHVS, CDR2 FQNEAQ. V shed 5 bases and J shed 2 bases, with 16 bases lying between them. CDR3 nucleotide sequence: TGTGCCAGCAGCCATCATGGGGCAGATCCCTATAATTCACCCCTCCACTTT. It specifies CASSHHGADPYNSPLHF.

The V gene is TRBV6-5, the J gene TRBJ1-1, with D unclear. This CDR3 spans 10 amino acids. Germline assignment: CDR1 MNHEY and CDR2 SVGAGI. Trimming removed 7 bases from V and 4 bases from J, with 4 bases in between. As DNA, the CDR3 is TGTGCCAGCATATCCACTGAAGCTTTCTTT. It encodes CASISTEAFF.

This clone was observed once. The V and J genes are TRBV9 and TRBJ2-3; 10 bases agree with TRBD2. The CDR3 totals 15 residues. Germline V gene data show CDR1 as SGDLS and CDR2 as YYNGEE. V was pared by 4 bases and J by 5 bases, with 7 bases of the junction left unmatched. CDR3 nucleotide sequence: TGTGCCAGCAGCCTCAGCGGGGGGGCCGGAGATACGCAGTATTTT. The encoded protein is CASSLSGGAGDTQYF.

V gene TRBV6-5 combines with J gene TRBJ1-1; tentatively, D is TRBD1 (5 bases). The CDR3 sequence is 14 residues long. Germline CDR1 reads MNHEY; CDR2 reads SVGAGI. The germline V and J ends were trimmed by 5 bases and 11 bases, with 21 bases remaining between them. DNA of the CDR3: TGTGCCAGCAGTCGGACACATGGGGAGAGTGAGGCTTTCTTT. Its translation: CASSRTHGESEAFF.

V is TRBV14 and J is TRBJ2-2, with D possibly matching TRBD1 (6 bases). With 8 bases removed from V and 3 bases from J, the gap between germline ends came to 13 bases. CDR3 length: 14 residues. Looked up from germline, CDR1 is SGHDN and CDR2 is FVKESK. The CDR3 DNA sequence: TGTGCCAGCCGACAGCAGGGGTACACCGGGGAGCTGTTTTTT. Its translation: CASRQQGYTGELFF. The full variable domain, with the rest looked up from reference TRBV14 and TRBJ2-2, is EAGVTQFPSHSVIEKGQTVTLRCDPISGHDNLYWYRRVMGKEIKFLLHFVKESKQDESGMPNNRFLAERTGGTYSTLKVQPAELEDSGVYFCASRQQGYTGELFFGEGSRLTVL.

The chain carries TRBV6-1 and TRBJ1-2; a possible D gene is TRBD1 (6 bases). The CDR3 contains 13 residues. The germline V and J ends were trimmed by 2 bases and 7 bases, with 11 bases remaining between them. The germline V gene has CDR1 MNHNS and CDR2 SASEGT. CDR3 in amino acids: CASSEPGVGGYTF. CDR3 nucleotide sequence: TGTGCCAGCAGTGAACCAGGGGTGGGTGGCTACACCTTC.

DNA of the CDR3: TGTGCCAGCAGTCCCCCCCGCCGCACAGGGGGTGTATTAGCGCCCCAGCATTTT. Translation: CASSPPRRTGGVLAPQHF. V and J are TRBV28 and TRBJ1-5, with 8 bases matching TRBD1. Germline trimming cut 5 bases from V and 9 bases from J; bases unmatched to any gene: 21. Per germline, CDR1 MDHEN and CDR2 SYDVKM. CDR3 size: 18 residues. Full variable domain (missing parts from reference TRBV28 and TRBJ1-5): DVKVTQSSRYLVKRTGEKVFLECVQDMDHENMFWYRQDPGLGLRLIYFSYDVKMKEKGDIPEGYSVSREKKERFSLILESASTNQTSMYLCASSPPRRTGGVLAPQHFGDGTRLSIL.

The chain carries TRBV6-1 and TRBJ1-1; D is unclear. Germline V gene lookup returns CDR1 MNHNS and CDR2 SASEGT. V was shortened by 2 bases and J by 1 base, with 5 bases between the two germline ends. The CDR3 is made up of 13 amino acids. The CDR3 region has the DNA TGTGCCAGCAGTGAAACCCCGAACACTGAAGCTTTCTTT. It yields the protein CASSETPNTEAFF.

This clone was seen a single time. The chain combines TRBV28 with TRBJ2-5; TRBD2 matches at 9 bases. This CDR3 has 17 amino acids. Germline V gene data show CDR1 as MDHEN and CDR2 as SYDVKM. J gave up 2 bases and V 5 bases, and 12 bases lay outside the gene matches. Here the CDR3 reads CASSTLFLAGMQETQYF. The DNA of the CDR3 is TGTGCCAGCAGTACACTATTTCTAGCGGGGATGCAAGAGACCCAGTACTTC.

The rearrangement joins TRBV30 to TRBJ2-5; 7 nucleotides line up with TRBD2. V shed 1 base and J 2 bases; nucleotides not matched to a gene: 1. The germline V gene encodes CDR1 GTSNPN and CDR2 SVGIG (reference sequence). The CDR3 is 13 amino acids. The CDR3 loop reads CAWSGGLQETQYF. CDR3 coding DNA: TGTGCCTGGAGTGGGGGACTACAAGAGACCCAGTACTTC.

The V and J genes are TRBV10-2 and TRBJ2-5, with D unresolved. Trimming pared 6 bases from V and 6 bases from J, leaving 11 bases between. This CDR3 contains 12 residues. Germline V gene data show CDR1 as WSHSY and CDR2 as SAAADI. This chain's CDR3 is CASRDRTQTQYF. CDR3 coding DNA: TGCGCCAGCAGAGACCGTACCCAGACCCAGTACTTC.